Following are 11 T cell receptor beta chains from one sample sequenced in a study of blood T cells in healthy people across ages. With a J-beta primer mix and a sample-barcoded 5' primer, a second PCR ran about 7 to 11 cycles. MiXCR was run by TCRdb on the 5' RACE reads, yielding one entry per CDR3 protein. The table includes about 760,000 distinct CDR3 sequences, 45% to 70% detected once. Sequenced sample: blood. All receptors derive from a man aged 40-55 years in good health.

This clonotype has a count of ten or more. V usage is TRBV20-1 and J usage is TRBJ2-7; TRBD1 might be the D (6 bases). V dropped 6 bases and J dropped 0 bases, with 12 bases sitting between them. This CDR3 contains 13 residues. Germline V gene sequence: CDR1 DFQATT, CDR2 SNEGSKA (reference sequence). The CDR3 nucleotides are TGCAGTGCCGGAACAGGGAACTCCTACGAGCAGTACTTC. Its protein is CSAGTGNSYEQYF.

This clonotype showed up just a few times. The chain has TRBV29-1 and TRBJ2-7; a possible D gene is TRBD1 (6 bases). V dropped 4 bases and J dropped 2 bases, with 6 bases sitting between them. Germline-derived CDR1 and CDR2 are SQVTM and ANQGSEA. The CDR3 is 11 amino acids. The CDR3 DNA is TGCAGCGTTGGGACAGCCTACGAGCAGTACTTC. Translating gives CSVGTAYEQYF.

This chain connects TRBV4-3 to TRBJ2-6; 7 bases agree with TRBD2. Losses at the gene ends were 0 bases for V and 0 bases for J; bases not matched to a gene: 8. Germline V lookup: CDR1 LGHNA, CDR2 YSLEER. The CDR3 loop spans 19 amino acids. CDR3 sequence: CASSQDVLAVISGANVLTF. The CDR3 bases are TGCGCCAGCAGCCAAGATGTCCTAGCGGTAATCTCTGGGGCCAACGTCCTGACTTTC.

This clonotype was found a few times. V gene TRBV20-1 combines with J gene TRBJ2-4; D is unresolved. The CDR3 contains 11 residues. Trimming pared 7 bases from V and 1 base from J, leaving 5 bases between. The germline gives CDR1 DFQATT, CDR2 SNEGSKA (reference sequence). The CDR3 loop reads CSGWAKNIQYF. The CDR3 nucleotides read TGCAGTGGGTGGGCCAAAAACATTCAGTACTTC.

DNA of the CDR3: TGTGCCAGCAAAATTAGCTCCTACAATGAGCAGTTCTTC. Translation: CASKISSYNEQFF. The rearrangement links TRBV6-6 to TRBJ2-1; D gene ambiguous. Germline CDR1 reads MNHNY; CDR2 reads SVGAGI (reference sequence). Between the trimmed V and J ends, which lost 7 bases and 0 bases, there was a span of 7 bases. The CDR3 extends over 13 amino acids.

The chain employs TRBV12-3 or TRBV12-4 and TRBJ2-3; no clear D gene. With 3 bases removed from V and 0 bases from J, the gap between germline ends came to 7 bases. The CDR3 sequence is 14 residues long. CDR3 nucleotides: TGTGCCAGCAGTTTGACCCTGAGCACAGATACGCAGTATTTT. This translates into CASSLTLSTDTQYF.

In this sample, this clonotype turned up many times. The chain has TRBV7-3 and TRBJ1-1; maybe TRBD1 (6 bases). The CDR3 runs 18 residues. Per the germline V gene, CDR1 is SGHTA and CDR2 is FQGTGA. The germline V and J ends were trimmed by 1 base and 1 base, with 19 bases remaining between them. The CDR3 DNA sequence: TGTGCCAGCAGCTTAAAAGGGCCTGGACAGATGGCGAACACTGAAGCTTTCTTT. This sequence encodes CASSLKGPGQMANTEAFF.

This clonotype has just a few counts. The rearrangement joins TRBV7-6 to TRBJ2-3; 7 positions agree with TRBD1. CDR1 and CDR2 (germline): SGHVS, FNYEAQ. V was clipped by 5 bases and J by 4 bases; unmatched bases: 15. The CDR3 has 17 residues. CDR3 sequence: CASSLSGSRGGSDTQYF. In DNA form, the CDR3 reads TGTGCCAGCAGCCTATCCGGTTCGAGAGGGGGCTCAGATACGCAGTATTTT.

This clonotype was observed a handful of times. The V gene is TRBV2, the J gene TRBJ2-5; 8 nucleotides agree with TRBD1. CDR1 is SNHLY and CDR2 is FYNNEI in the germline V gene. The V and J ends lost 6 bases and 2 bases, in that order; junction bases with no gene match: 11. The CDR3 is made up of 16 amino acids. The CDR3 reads CASRGPGTGLQETQYF. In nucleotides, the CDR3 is TGTGCCAGCAGGGGTCCCGGGACAGGTTTACAAGAGACCCAGTACTTC.

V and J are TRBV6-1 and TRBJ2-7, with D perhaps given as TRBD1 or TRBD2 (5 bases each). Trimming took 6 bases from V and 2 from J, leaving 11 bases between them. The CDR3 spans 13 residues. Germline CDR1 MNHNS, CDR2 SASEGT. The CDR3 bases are TGTGCCAGCAGAGGGGACCTAACCTACGAGCAGTACTTC. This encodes CASRGDLTYEQYF.

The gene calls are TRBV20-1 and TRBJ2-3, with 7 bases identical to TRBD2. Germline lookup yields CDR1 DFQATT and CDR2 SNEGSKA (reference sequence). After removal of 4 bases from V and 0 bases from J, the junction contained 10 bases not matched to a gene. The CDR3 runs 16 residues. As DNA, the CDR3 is TGCAGTGCTACGCCCCTGGGCGGGGGAAGCACAGATACGCAGTATTTT. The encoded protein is CSATPLGGGSTDTQYF.